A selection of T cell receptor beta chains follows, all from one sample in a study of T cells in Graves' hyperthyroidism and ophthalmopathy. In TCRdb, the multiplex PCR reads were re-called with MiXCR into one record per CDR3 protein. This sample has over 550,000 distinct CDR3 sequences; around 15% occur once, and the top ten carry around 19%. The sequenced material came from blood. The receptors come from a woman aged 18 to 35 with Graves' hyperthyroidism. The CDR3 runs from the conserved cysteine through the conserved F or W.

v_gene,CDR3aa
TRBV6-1,CASSWEGRSYEQYF
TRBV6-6,CASSYSDSAEAFF
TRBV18,CASSPSQFVNTEAFF
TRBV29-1,CSVAEQGAHTGELFF
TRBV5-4,CASSFTFGYTF
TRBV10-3,CAVSESVVSYEQYF
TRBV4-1,CASSQGGAGGNEQFF
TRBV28,CASSFKLGVGSSYNEQFF
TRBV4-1,CASSRPPGGENTEAFF
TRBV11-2,CASSFGSRLNNEQFF
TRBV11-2,CASSLGGTVYNSPLHF
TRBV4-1,CASSQQEHRQGGYTF
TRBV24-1,CATAASGQGANEQFF
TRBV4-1,CASSQERLAGVYEQYF
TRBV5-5,CASSLEWEAYNEQFF
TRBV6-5,CASSYEGSSYNEQFF